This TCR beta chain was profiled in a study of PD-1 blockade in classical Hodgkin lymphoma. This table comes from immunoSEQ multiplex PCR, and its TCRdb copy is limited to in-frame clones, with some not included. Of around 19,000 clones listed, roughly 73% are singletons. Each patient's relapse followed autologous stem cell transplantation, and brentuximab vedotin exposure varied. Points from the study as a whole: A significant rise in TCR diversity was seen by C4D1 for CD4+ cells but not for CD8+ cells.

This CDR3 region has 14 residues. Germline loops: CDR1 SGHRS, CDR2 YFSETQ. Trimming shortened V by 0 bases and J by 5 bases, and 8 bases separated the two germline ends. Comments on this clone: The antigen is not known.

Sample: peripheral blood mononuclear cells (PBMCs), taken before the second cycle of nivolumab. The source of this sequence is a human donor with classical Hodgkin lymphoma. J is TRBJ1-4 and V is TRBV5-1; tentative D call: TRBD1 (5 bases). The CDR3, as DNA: TGCGCCAGCAGCTTGGGGCAGGGAAATGAAAAACTGTTTTTT. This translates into CASSLGQGNEKLFF.